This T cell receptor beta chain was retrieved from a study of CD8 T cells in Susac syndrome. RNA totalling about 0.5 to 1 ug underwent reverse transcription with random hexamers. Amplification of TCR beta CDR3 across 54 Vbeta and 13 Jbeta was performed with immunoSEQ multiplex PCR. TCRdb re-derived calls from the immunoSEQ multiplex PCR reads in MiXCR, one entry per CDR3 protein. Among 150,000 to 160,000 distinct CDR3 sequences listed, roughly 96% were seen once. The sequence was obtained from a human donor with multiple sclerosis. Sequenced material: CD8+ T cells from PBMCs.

The CDR3 loop is CSVAGLADTGELFF. CDR3 nucleotides: TGCAGCGTTGCGGGACTAGCAGACACCGGGGAGCTGTTTTTT. The chain couples TRBV29-1 to TRBJ2-2, with 9 bases that match TRBD2. Germline CDR1 is SQVTM and CDR2 is ANQGSEA. The J segment lost 3 bases and the V segment lost 4 bases, leaving 3 bases of the junction unmatched. The CDR3 spans 14 residues.